The source of this T cell receptor beta chain is a study of cytomegalovirus exposure and HLA in healthy donors. Findings and caveats of the study: Rare TCR sequences dominated, though some public TCRs recurred in many donors. A few CMV-associated chains proved CMV antigen-specific in vitro. Associated with cytomegalovirus, according to the listing, were 150 to 200 TCR beta chains.

Using immunoSEQ multiplex PCR, the repertoire was profiled, and TCRdb retains in-frame clones only, with some absent. This sample yields approximately 99,000 clones, of which 70% to 85% are seen a single time; 3% to 3.5% belongs to the top ten. The CDR3 covers 13 residues. Germline V lookup: CDR1 WSHSY, CDR2 SAAADI. The germline V and J ends were trimmed by 2 bases and 8 bases, with 9 bases remaining between them. About this clone: The antigen is undetermined.

The sample consisted of PBMCs. The chain has TRBV10-2 and TRBJ1-4; TRBD1 is a possible D gene (5 bases). The receptor was isolated from a woman aged 18-35 years in good health and CMV-seronegative. The CDR3 region has the DNA TGCGCCAGCAGTGAGGGGGGGGGAGAAAAACTGTTTTTT. This encodes CASSEGGGEKLFF.